This TCR beta chain was found in a study of spatial heterogeneity in lung cancer. MiXCR was run by TCRdb on the 5' RACE reads, yielding one entry per CDR3 protein. Among about 4,900 distinct CDR3 sequences, roughly 31% were seen once, and the ten largest hold roughly 15%. This CDR3 spans 15 amino acids. The V and J ends lost 5 bases and 1 base respectively, with 14 bases between them. Germline lookup yields CDR1 MNHEY and CDR2 SVGEGT. A word on this clonotype: What it binds is not known.

Time point described: sample taken at primary tumor resection. Notes on the study in general: Within tumors, counts of expanded alpha and beta TCRs tracked tumor mutation counts.

This chain joins TRBV6-2 or TRBV6-3 and TRBJ1-2; perhaps TRBD1 as D (6 bases). This receptor was identified in a male donor with early-stage non-small cell lung cancer. Sequences were derived from lung tumor tissue, sampled at surgery. DNA of the CDR3: TGTGCCAGCAGTAAGAACCGGGACAATAACTATGGCTACACCTTC. Translated, it gives CASSKNRDNNYGYTF.